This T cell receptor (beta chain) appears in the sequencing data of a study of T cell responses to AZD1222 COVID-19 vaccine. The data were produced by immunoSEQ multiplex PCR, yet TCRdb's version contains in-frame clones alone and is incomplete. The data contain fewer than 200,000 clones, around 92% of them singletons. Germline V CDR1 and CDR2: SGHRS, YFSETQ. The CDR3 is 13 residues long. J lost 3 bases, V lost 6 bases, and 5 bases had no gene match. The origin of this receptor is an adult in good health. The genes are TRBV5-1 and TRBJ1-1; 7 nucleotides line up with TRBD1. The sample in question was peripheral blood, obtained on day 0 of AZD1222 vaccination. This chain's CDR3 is CASTRGTDTEAFF. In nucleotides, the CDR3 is TGCGCCAGCACCAGGGGGACGGACACTGAAGCTTTCTTT.